This T cell receptor (beta chain) is from a study of multiple sclerosis patients with progressive multifocal leukoencephalopathy. Study outcomes and limitations: In most PML patients, TRB repertoires appeared less diverse by entropy. PML-onset expanded TRB clones were detectable before and during natalizumab therapy.

The time point: 6 to 7 months of natalizumab therapy. This clone has just one count. The antigen is undetermined. Spiked into each PCR were synthetic inline TR CDR3 controls of all V-J pairings. Only in-frame clones appear in the TCRdb table, and some are missing; sequencing was by immunoSEQ multiplex PCR. The sample holds 29,000 or so clones; approximately 89% are singletons and the top ten take approximately 1.5%. The germline V and J ends were trimmed by 5 bases and 7 bases, with 12 bases remaining between them. Germline CDR1 and CDR2: SGHTA and FQGNSA. The CDR3 is 12 amino acids. The source of this sequence is a human donor with multiple sclerosis. The source was PBMCs, collected from a patient treated with natalizumab. The rearrangement links TRBV7-2 to TRBJ2-7; D may correspond to TRBD1 or TRBD2 (5 bases each). In DNA form, the CDR3 reads TGTGCCAGCAGCGGGACGTCCTGGGAGCAGTACTTC. It translates to CASSGTSWEQYF.